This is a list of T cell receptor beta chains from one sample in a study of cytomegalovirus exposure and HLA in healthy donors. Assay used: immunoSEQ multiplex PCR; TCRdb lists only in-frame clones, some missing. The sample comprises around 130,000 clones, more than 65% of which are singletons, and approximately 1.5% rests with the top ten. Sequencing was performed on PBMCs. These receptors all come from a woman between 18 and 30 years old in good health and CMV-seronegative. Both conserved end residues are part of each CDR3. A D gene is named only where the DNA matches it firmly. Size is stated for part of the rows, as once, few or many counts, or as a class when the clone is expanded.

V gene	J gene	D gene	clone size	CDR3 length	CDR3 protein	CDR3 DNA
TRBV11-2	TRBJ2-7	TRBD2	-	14	CASSTHGGGYEQYF	TGTGCCAGCAGTACACATGGCGGGGGCTACGAGCAGTACTTC
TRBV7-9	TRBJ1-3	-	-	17	CASSLALDRLDGNTIYF	TGTGCCAGCAGCTTAGCCCTCGACAGGCTTGACGGAAACACCATATATTTT
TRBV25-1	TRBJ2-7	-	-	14	CASSESWSSYEQYF	TGTGCCAGCAGTGAAAGCTGGAGCTCCTACGAGCAGTACTTC
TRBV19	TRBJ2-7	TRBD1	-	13	CASSWDRGYEQYF	TGTGCCAGTAGTTGGGACAGGGGCTACGAGCAGTACTTC
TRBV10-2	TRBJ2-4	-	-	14	CASLGPAAKNIQYF	TGCGCCAGTCTGGGCCCGGCGGCCAAAAACATTCAGTACTTC
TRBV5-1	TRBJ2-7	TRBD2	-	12	CASSRTSGEQYF	TGCGCCAGCAGCCGGACTAGTGGCGAGCAGTACTTC
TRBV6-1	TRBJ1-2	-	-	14	CASMWGPANYGYTF	TGTGCCAGCATGTGGGGCCCTGCTAACTATGGCTACACCTTC
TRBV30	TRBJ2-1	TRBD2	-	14	CAWRLGGGYNEQFF	TGTGCCTGGAGGCTCGGGGGGGGCTACAATGAGCAGTTCTTC
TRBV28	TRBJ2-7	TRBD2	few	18	CASSSLGQSGRAGHEQYF	TGTGCCAGCAGTTCATTAGGGCAGAGCGGGAGGGCCGGGCACGAGCAGTACTTC
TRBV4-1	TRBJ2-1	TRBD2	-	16	CASSLHGGASLNEQFF	TGCGCCAGCAGCCTTCACGGGGGGGCCTCCCTTAATGAGCAGTTCTTC
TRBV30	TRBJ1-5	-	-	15	CAWSALGSGKGPQHF	TGTGCCTGGAGTGCATTAGGGAGCGGCAAGGGGCCCCAGCATTTT
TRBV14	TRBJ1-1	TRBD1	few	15	CASSRQGVMNTEAFF	TGTGCCAGCAGCCGCCAGGGGGTCATGAACACTGAAGCTTTCTTT
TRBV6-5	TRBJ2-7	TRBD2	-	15	CASSLLAGAPREQYF	TGTGCCAGCAGCCTACTAGCGGGAGCCCCCCGGGAGCAGTACTTC
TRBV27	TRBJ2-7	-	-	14	CARYTGHPPNEQYF	TGTGCCAGATATACGGGACATCCCCCCAACGAGCAGTACTTC
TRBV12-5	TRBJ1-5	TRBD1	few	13	CASGWDRDQPQHF	TGTGCTAGTGGTTGGGACAGGGACCAGCCCCAGCATTTT
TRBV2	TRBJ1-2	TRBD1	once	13	CASSETGTGGYTF	TGTGCCAGCAGTGAGACAGGGACGGGTGGCTACACCTTC
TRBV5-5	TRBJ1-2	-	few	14	CASSLLQGRDGYTF	TGTGCCAGCAGCTTGCTCCAGGGCCGGGATGGCTACACCTTC
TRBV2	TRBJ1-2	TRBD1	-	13	CASIRDRDYGYTF	TGTGCCAGCATTAGGGACAGGGACTATGGCTACACCTTC
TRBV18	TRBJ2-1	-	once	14	CASSPRDTRSEQFF	TGTGCCAGCTCACCTCGGGACACCAGATCGGAGCAGTTCTTC
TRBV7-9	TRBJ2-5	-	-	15	CASSSLGQVQETQYF	TGTGCCAGCAGCTCCCTGGGGCAGGTACAAGAGACCCAGTACTTC
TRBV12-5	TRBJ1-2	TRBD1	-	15	CASGLEGGFGGGYTF	TGTGCTAGTGGTTTGGAAGGGGGCTTCGGTGGGGGCTACACCTTC
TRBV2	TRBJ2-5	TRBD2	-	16	CASKGFQRGDQETQYF	TGTGCCAGCAAGGGTTTTCAGCGGGGGGACCAAGAGACCCAGTACTTC
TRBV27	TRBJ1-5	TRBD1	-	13	CASSYTGVQPQHF	TGTGCCAGCAGCTACACAGGGGTTCAGCCCCAGCATTTT
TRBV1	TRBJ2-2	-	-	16	CTSSQDRLAGSGELFF	TGCACCAGCAGCCAAGATCGGCTAGCGGGATCCGGGGAGCTGTTTTTT
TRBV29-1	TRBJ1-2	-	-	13	CSVEFDSGYGYTF	TGCAGCGTTGAATTTGACTCCGGCTATGGCTACACCTTC
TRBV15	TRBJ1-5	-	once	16	CATSRDPGVWNQPQHF	TGTGCCACCAGCAGAGATCCCGGGGTTTGGAATCAGCCCCAGCATTTT
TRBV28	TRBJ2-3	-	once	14	CASSLTPGTDTQYF	TGTGCCAGCAGTTTGACCCCGGGGACAGATACGCAGTATTTT
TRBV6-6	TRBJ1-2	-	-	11	CASSTLDSYTF	TGTGCCAGCAGTACCTTGGACAGCTACACCTTC
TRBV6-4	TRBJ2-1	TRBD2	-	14	CASSLAGGANEQFF	TGTGCCAGCAGTCTAGCGGGAGGGGCAAATGAGCAGTTCTTC
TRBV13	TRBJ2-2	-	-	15	CASSLRYRNTGELFF	TGTGCCAGCAGCTTACGTTACAGGAACACCGGGGAGCTGTTTTTT
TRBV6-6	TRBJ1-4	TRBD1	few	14	CASSYSGTDEKLFF	TGTGCCAGCAGTTACTCTGGGACAGATGAAAAACTGTTTTTT
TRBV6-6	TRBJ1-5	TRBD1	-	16	CASSYSGTGRDQPQHF	TGTGCCAGCAGTTACAGCGGGACAGGGAGGGATCAGCCCCAGCATTTT
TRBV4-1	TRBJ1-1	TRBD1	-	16	CASSQVTGGSRTEAFF	TGCGCCAGCAGCCAAGTCACAGGGGGCTCTAGGACTGAAGCTTTCTTT